A single sample gave rise to the 18 T cell receptor beta chains below, sequenced in a study of CD8+ T cells in alopecia areata. The authors extracted RNA and reverse transcribed it into cDNA as the sequencing template. TCRdb keeps only in-frame clones here, not all; method: immunoSEQ multiplex PCR. The top ten clones hold roughly 0.91% of a sample with about 160,000 clones, 65% of them seen once. Treatment here: oral pan-JAK inhibitor, 5-10 mg twice daily. Sequenced here: CD4+ T cells sorted from blood, sampled at week 4, from a patient treated with tofacitinib. The receptor source for this set is a human donor with alopecia areata.

The rearrangement joins TRBV6-5 to TRBJ1-5; D is undetermined. This CDR3 spans 13 amino acids. Trimming stripped 6 bases from V and 7 bases from J, with 13 bases between. Germline V lookup: CDR1 MNHEY, CDR2 SVGAGI. The CDR3: CASSSSRWQPQHF. As DNA, the CDR3 is TGTGCCAGCAGCTCATCAAGGTGGCAGCCCCAGCATTTT.

The V gene is TRBV5-1, the J gene TRBJ2-5; TRBD1 aligns across 7 bases. The V and J ends lost 0 bases and 5 bases, in that order; junction bases with no gene match: 4. This CDR3 has 14 amino acids. Germline-derived CDR1 and CDR2 are SGHRS and YFSETQ. In nucleotides, the CDR3 is TGCGCCAGCAGCTTGGGGGACAGCTGGGAGACCCAGTACTTC. It specifies CASSLGDSWETQYF.

The chain combines TRBV6-1 with TRBJ1-5, with D possibly matching TRBD1 (5 bases). V was clipped by 3 bases and J by 0 bases, with 15 bases between them. Germline CDR1 reads MNHNS; CDR2 reads SASEGT. This CDR3 has 17 residues. This chain's CDR3 is CASSDGQGRSSNQPQHF. The CDR3 coding sequence is TGTGCCAGCAGTGATGGTCAGGGACGGTCTAGCAATCAGCCCCAGCATTTT.

This clone was seen only once. The chain combines TRBV10-2 with TRBJ1-1; weak D call: TRBD1 (5 bases). Deletions cut 3 bases from V and 5 bases from J, with 10 bases between. Germline CDR1 WSHSY, CDR2 SAAADI. This CDR3 contains 13 residues. CDR3 in DNA: TGCGCCAGCAGTGAAAAGGCAGGGACTGAAGCTTTCTTT. This encodes CASSEKAGTEAFF.

Only a few counts were recorded for this clone. The chain couples TRBV5-1 to TRBJ2-1, with TRBD2 matching 13 bases. Per germline, CDR1 SGHRS and CDR2 YFSETQ. The CDR3 is 16 residues long. V dropped 2 bases and J dropped 6; count of bases not matched to a gene: 5. CDR3 sequence (DNA): TGCGCCAGCAGCTTTGGACTAGCGGGGGCTTTCAATGAGCAGTTCTTC. It is translated as CASSFGLAGAFNEQFF.

This chain connects TRBV29-1 to TRBJ2-1; possible D gene TRBD2, 6 bases. V was trimmed by 6 bases and J by 7 bases, leaving 10 bases between them. This CDR3 spans 11 amino acids. Germline V gene lookup returns CDR1 SQVTM and CDR2 ANQGSEA. DNA of the CDR3: TGCAGCGTCGGCGGGGCGAATGAGCAGTTCTTC. Amino acids: CSVGGANEQFF.

This clone has a single count. The chain recombines TRBV4-1 with TRBJ1-4; weak D call: TRBD1 (6 bases). The CDR3 is 16 residues long. The V end lost 4 bases, the J end lost 5 bases, and 17 bases lay between the germline ends. Germline-derived CDR1 and CDR2 are MGHRA and YSYEKL. DNA of the CDR3: TGCGCCAGCAGCCGACTCCACGGGACAAACAATGAAAAACTGTTTTTT. It yields the protein CASSRLHGTNNEKLFF.

In this sample, this clone turned up once. V usage is TRBV25-1 and J usage is TRBJ2-3; D perhaps matches TRBD2 (6 bases). The germline V gene has CDR1 MGHDK and CDR2 SYGVNS. The germline V and J ends were trimmed by 3 bases and 6 bases, with 16 bases remaining between them. The CDR3 is 15 amino acids. CDR3 sequence reads: CASSDLGLGDDTQYF. The CDR3 coding sequence is TGTGCCAGCAGTGATCTGGGACTTGGTGATGATACGCAGTATTTT.

A few counts support this clone. The V and J genes are TRBV29-1 and TRBJ2-7; tentatively, D is TRBD2 (6 bases). Trimming shortened V by 7 bases and J by 2 bases, and 18 bases separated the two germline ends. The CDR3 loop spans 14 amino acids. Germline values: CDR1 SQVTM, CDR2 ANQGSEA. CDR3: CSAGGAGLTYEQYF. The CDR3 coding sequence is TGCAGCGCGGGCGGGGCAGGTTTAACCTACGAGCAGTACTTC.

The V gene is TRBV25-1, the J gene TRBJ1-2; perhaps TRBD1 as D (6 bases). V lost 6 bases, J lost 6 bases, and 14 bases lay in between. This CDR3 comprises 13 residues. Germline CDR1 is MGHDK and CDR2 is SYGVNS. In DNA, the CDR3 is TGTGCCAGCAGGAGTCCAGGGGCTGATGGCTACACCTTC. This gives the protein CASRSPGADGYTF.

V is TRBV21-1 and J is TRBJ1-3; TRBD1, as called in the table, went unchecked against the DNA. TRBV21-1 has pseudogene status. The CDR3 consists of 15 residues. CDR3 amino acids: CASHEDRSGGNTIYF. The CDR3 region has the DNA TGTGCCAGCCACGAGGACAGGTCCGGGGGAAACACCATATATTTT.

This clone has only one observation. The rearrangement uses TRBV29-1 and TRBJ1-1; possible D gene TRBD1, 5 bases. Germline V gives CDR1 SQVTM, CDR2 ANQGSEA. Trimming removed 6 bases from V and 5 bases from J, with 16 bases in between. CDR3 length: 13 residues. The CDR3 region has the DNA TGCAGCGTCGCCCACCACGGGGCTACTGAAGCTTTCTTT. This gives the protein CSVAHHGATEAFF.

This clone was found a few times. The genes are TRBV18 and TRBJ1-4, with D tentatively TRBD1 (5 bases). Germline V gene sequence: CDR1 KGHSH, CDR2 LQKENI. The ends were cut back, 6 bases at V and 8 bases at J, with 16 bases in the middle. The CDR3 extends over 14 amino acids. CDR3 amino acids: CASSDEGAREKLFF. In nucleotides, the CDR3 is TGTGCCAGCTCCGACGAAGGGGCTCGCGAAAAACTGTTTTTT.

The CDR3 spells CSVEDGGSSYEQYF. CDR3 DNA: TGCAGCGTTGAAGACGGGGGGAGCTCCTACGAGCAGTACTTC. V gene TRBV29-1 combines with J gene TRBJ2-7; 7 bases are shared with TRBD2. J lost 0 bases, V lost 0 bases, and 2 bases had no gene match. This CDR3 has 14 amino acids. Per the germline V gene, CDR1 is SQVTM and CDR2 is ANQGSEA.

The chain recombines TRBV29-1 with TRBJ2-5; 7 bases map to TRBD1. V trimming: 2 bases; J trimming: 4 bases; junction bases outside the gene matches: 7. CDR3 length: 14 residues. Looked up from germline, CDR1 is SQVTM and CDR2 is ANQGSEA. CDR3 in DNA: TGCAGCGTTGAAAAAGACAGGGCTGGAGAGACCCAGTACTTC. Translation gives CSVEKDRAGETQYF. The whole variable domain, remainder taken from reference TRBV29-1 and TRBJ2-5, is SAVISQKPSRDICQRGTSLTIQCQVDSQVTMMFWYRQQPGQSLTLIATANQGSEATYESGFVIDKFPISRPNLTFSTLTVSNMSPEDSSIYLCSVEKDRAGETQYFGPGTRLLVL.

This clone came up a few times. The chain is built from TRBV29-1 and TRBJ2-7; a weak D match, TRBD1 (5 bases). There are 13 residues in the CDR3. Germline CDR1 is SQVTM and CDR2 is ANQGSEA. The V end lost 6 bases, the J end lost 7 bases, and 19 bases lay between the germline ends. The CDR3 DNA follows: TGCAGCGTATTGGACAAAGGATATAGGGAGCAGTACTTC. It encodes CSVLDKGYREQYF.

The CDR3 coding sequence is TGTGCCTGGAGATTTATCGGACAGGGGGTCAATAATGAAAAACTGTTTTTT. Protein: CAWRFIGQGVNNEKLFF. This chain connects TRBV30 to TRBJ1-4; 10 nucleotides agree with TRBD1. V trimming: 3 bases; J trimming: 4 bases; junction bases outside the gene matches: 11. This CDR3 is 17 amino acids long. Germline CDR1 and CDR2: GTSNPN and SVGIG (reference sequence).

This chain connects TRBV30 to TRBJ2-2; D is uncertain. CDR1 GTSNPN and CDR2 SVGIG come from the germline V gene (reference sequence). This CDR3 has 12 amino acids. V lost 2 bases to trimming and J lost 1 base, with 2 bases between them. The CDR3 nucleotides are TGTGCCTGGAGTCAGAACACCGGGGAGCTGTTTTTT. It specifies CAWSQNTGELFF.